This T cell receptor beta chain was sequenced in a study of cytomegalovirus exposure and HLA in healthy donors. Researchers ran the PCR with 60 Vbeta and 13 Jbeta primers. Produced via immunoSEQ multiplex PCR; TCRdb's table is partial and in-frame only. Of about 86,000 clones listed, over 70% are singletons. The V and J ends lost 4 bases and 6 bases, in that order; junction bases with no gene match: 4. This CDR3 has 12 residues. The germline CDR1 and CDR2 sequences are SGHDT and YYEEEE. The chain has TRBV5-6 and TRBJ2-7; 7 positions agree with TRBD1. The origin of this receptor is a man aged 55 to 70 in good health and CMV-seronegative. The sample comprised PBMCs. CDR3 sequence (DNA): TGTGCCAGCAGCCGAACAGGGGTCGAGCAGTACTTC. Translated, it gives CASSRTGVEQYF.